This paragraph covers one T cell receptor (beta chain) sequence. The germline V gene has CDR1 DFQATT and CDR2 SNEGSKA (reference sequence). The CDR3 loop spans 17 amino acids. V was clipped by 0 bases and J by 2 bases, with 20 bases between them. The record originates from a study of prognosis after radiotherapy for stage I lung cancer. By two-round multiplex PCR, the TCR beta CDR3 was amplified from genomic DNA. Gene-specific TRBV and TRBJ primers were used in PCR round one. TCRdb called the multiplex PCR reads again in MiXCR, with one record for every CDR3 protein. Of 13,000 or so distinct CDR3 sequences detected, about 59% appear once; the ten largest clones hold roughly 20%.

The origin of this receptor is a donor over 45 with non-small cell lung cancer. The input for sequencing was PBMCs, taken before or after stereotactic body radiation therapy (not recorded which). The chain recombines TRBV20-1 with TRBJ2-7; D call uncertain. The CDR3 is CSAREILASQRTYEQYF. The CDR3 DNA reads TGCAGTGCTAGAGAAATTCTGGCCTCACAGAGAACCTACGAGCAGTACTTC.